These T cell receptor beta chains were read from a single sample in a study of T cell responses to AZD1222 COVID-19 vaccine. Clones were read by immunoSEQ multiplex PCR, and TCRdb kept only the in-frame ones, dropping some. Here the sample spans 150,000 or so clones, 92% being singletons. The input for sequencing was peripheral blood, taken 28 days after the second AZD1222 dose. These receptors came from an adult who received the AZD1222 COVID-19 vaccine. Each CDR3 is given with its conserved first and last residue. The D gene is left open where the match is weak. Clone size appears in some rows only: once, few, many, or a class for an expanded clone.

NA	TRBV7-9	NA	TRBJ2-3	TGTGCCAGCAGCCCTAGCGATCTGGATACGCAGTATTTT	CASSPSDLDTQYF
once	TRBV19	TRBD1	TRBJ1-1	TGTGCCAGTAGTACCTTTGACAGGGCCACTGAAGCTTTCTTT	CASSTFDRATEAFF
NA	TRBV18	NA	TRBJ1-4	TGTGCCAGCTCACCAAGACAGAGTCCTGCAACTAATGAAAAACTGTTTTTT	CASSPRQSPATNEKLFF
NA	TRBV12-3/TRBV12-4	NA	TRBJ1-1	TGTGCCAGCAGTTTAACGCAGCTGGGAGCTTTCTTT	CASSLTQLGAFF
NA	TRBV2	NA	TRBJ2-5	TGTGCCAGCAGTGAACCCCTCGTGAAGGGACGGGGGACCCAGTACTTC	CASSEPLVKGRGTQYF
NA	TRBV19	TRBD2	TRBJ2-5	TGTGCCAGTAGAAGCAGCGGGGGGGCCGGGTACGAGACCCAGTACTTC	CASRSSGGAGYETQYF
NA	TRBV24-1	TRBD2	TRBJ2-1	TGTGCCACCAGTGAGGCTAGCGGGGGAGTATACAATGAGCAGTTCTTC	CATSEASGGVYNEQFF
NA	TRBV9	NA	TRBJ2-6	TGTGCCAGCAGCGCGGGTGGTGGGGCCAACGTCCTGACTTTC	CASSAGGGANVLTF
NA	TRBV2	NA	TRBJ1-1	TGTGCCGGCAACAGGGAGCCCATGAACACTGAAGCTTTCTTT	CAGNREPMNTEAFF
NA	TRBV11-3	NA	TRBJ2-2	TGTGCCAGCAGCCTAGGGGGGCGTGGGGAGCTGTTTTTT	CASSLGGRGELFF
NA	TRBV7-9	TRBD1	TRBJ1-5	TGTGCCAGCAGACCCCAGGGGGCAGATCAGCCCCAGCATTTT	CASRPQGADQPQHF
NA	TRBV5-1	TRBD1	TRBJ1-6	TGCGCCAGCAGCATAACAGGGGGGAGTTCACCCCTCCACTTT	CASSITGGSSPLHF
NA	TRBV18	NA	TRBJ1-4	TGTGCCAGCTCACCAGGGACGGAGGAATGGGAAAAACTGTTTTTT	CASSPGTEEWEKLFF
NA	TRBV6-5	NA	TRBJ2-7	TGTGCCAGCAGTTACTTACTACACTACGAGCAGTACTTC	CASSYLLHYEQYF
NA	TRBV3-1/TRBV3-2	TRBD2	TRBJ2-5	TGTGCCAGCAGCCAAAATCTAGCGGGGGGGCCGCGTAGTGAGACCCAGTACTTC	CASSQNLAGGPRSETQYF
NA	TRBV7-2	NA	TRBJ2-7	TGTGCCAGCAGCTCAAGGCGGACTAACTCCCTGGAGCAGTACTTC	CASSSRRTNSLEQYF
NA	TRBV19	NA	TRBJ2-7	TGTGCCAGTAGTATACGGGGTACATCCTACGAGCAGTACTTC	CASSIRGTSYEQYF
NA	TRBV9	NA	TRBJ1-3	TGTGCCAGCAGCGTAGGGATCTTCTCTGGAAACACCATATATTTT	CASSVGIFSGNTIYF
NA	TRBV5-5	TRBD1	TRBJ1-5	TGTGCCAGCAGTCCCGGGACAGGGGAAAACCAGCCCCAGCATTTT	CASSPGTGENQPQHF
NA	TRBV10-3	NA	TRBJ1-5	TGTGCCATCAGTGAGTCGAAAGGGGAAAGTAAGCCCCAGCATTTT	CAISESKGESKPQHF
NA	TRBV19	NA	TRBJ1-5	TGTGCCAGTAGTGCCCGAGCCCCCGGAGCCCATAGCAATCAGCCCCAGCATTTT	CASSARAPGAHSNQPQHF
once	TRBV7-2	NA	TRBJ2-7	TGTGCCAGCAGCTTATGGGGGACGTCCTACGAGCAGTACTTC	CASSLWGTSYEQYF
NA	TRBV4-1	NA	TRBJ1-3	TGCGCCAGCAGCCAAGCCGCGCCAGGGGCTGGAAACACCATATATTTT	CASSQAAPGAGNTIYF
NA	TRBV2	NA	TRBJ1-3	TGTGCCAGCAGTGATTGGGGGCCTGGAAACACCATATATTTT	CASSDWGPGNTIYF
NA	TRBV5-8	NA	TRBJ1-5	TGTGCCAGCAGCACTGCGGGGGCTAATTATCAGCCCCAGCATTTT	CASSTAGANYQPQHF
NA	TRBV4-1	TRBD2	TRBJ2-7	TGCGCCAGCAGCCAAGCTAGCGGGGGCCTCTACGAGCAGTACTTC	CASSQASGGLYEQYF
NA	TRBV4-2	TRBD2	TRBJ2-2	TGTGCCAGCAGCCAGACCGGGACTAGCGGGGGGGTGGACACCGGGGAGCTGTTTTTT	CASSQTGTSGGVDTGELFF
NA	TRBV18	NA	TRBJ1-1	TGTGCCAGCTCACCGAACAGAATGAACACTGAAGCTTTCTTT	CASSPNRMNTEAFF
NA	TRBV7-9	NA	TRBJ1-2	TGTGCCAGCAGCCGTCCGGGGACTAATGGTAACTATGGCTACACCTTC	CASSRPGTNGNYGYTF
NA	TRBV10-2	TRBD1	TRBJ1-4	TGCGCCAGCAGTGAGTGGACAGGGCCCGAAAAACTGTTTTTT	CASSEWTGPEKLFF
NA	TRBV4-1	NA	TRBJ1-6	TGCGCCAGCAGCCACCCCGGGAATTCACCCCTCCACTTT	CASSHPGNSPLHF
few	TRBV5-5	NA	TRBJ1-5	TGTGCCAGCAGCTTGACAGATGATCAGCCCCAGCATTTT	CASSLTDDQPQHF
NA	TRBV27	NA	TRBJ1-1	TGTGCCAGCAGTTCCAATTTCCTCGAGATTACTGAAGCTTTCTTT	CASSSNFLEITEAFF
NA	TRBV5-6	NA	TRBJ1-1	TGTGCCAGCAGCCCCCCGGCGGGGATGAACACTGAAGCTTTCTTT	CASSPPAGMNTEAFF
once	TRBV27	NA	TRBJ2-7	TGTGCCAGCAGAGGATGGGGGAGCTCCTACGAGCAGTACTTC	CASRGWGSSYEQYF
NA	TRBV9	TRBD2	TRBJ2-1	TGTGCCAGCAGCGTAGATCCATCGGCGGGGGAAACCTACAATGAGCAGTTCTTC	CASSVDPSAGETYNEQFF
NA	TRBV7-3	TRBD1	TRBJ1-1	TGTGCCAGCAGCTTAGCAGGGGGATCGAACACTGAAGCTTTCTTT	CASSLAGGSNTEAFF
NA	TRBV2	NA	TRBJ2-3	TGTGCCAGCAGTGATCGGGGCCCACCAGATACGCAGTATTTT	CASSDRGPPDTQYF
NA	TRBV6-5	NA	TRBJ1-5	TGTGCCAGCTCCCTAGGGGGGCCCCAGCATTTT	CASSLGGPQHF
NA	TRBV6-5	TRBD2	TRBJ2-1	TGTGCCAGCAGCTACGGACTAGCGGGGGGGGTTGAGCAGTTCTTC	CASSYGLAGGVEQFF
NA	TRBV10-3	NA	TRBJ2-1	TGTGCCATCAGTGATCGGGCTAGTGGGTCCTACAATGAGCAGTTCTTC	CAISDRASGSYNEQFF
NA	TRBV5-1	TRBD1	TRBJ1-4	TGCGCCAGCACTCGACAGGGTGGGGAAAAACTGTTTTTT	CASTRQGGEKLFF
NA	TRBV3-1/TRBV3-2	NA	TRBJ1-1	TGTGCCAGCAGCCCGAACAAGGGGCTGAAAGCTTTCTTT	CASSPNKGLKAFF
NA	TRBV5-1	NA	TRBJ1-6	TGCGCCAGCAGCTTGATTCCGGGGCAGGCCCTCCACTTT	CASSLIPGQALHF
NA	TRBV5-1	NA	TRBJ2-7	TGCGCCAGCGGACCAGACAGAGCCACATACGAGCAGTACTTC	CASGPDRATYEQYF
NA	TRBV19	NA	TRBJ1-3	TGTGCCAGTAGTATTGGGGGGACCGGGAACACCATATATTTT	CASSIGGTGNTIYF
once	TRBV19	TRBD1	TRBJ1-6	TGTGCCAGTACCACTGGACAGGGGAACTTTTCACCCCTCCACTTT	CASTTGQGNFSPLHF
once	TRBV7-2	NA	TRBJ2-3	TGTGCCAGCAGCTCTCAGGGGATTCTCACAGATACGCAGTATTTT	CASSSQGILTDTQYF
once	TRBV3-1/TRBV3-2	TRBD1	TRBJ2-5	TGTGCCAGCAGCCCAATCTCAGGGGGCCAAGAGACCCAGTACTTC	CASSPISGGQETQYF
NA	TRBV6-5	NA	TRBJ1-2	TGTGCCAGCAGCCCCCAGGGCGAGAAGAACTATGGCTACACCTTC	CASSPQGEKNYGYTF
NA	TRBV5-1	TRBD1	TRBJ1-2	TGCGCCAGCAGCTTGGAATCAGGGGGCGGCTACACCTTC	CASSLESGGGYTF